These 32 T cell receptor beta chains came from one sample sequenced in a study of neurological immune-mediated disorders. Each CDR3 protein is one row after TCRdb ran MiXCR on the 5' RACE reads. The sample has more than 50,000 distinct CDR3 sequences; about an eighth are singletons. Sequenced sample: PBMCs. The receptors originated from a man in his 60s in good health.

This clonotype was seen at least ten times. V is TRBV29-1 and J is TRBJ2-7; the D call may be TRBD1 or TRBD2 (6 bases each). CDR3 length equals 13 residues. Trimming removed 7 bases at V and 6 bases at J, with 19 bases between. Germline CDR1 is SQVTM and CDR2 is ANQGSEA. CDR3 DNA: TGCAGCGCGGGGGCGCAGGGTAAGGTCGAGCAGTACTTC. This translates into CSAGAQGKVEQYF.

This clonotype was seen a handful of times. The CDR3 loop is CASSLQGVLVSINEAFF. In DNA form, the CDR3 reads TGTGCCAGCAGCTTACAGGGGGTTTTGGTTTCGATTAATGAAGCTTTCTTT. The genes are TRBV5-4 and TRBJ1-1; TRBD1 matches at 8 bases. This CDR3 has 17 residues. CDR1 is SGHNT and CDR2 is YYREEE in the germline V gene (reference sequence). V trimming: 2 bases; J trimming: 7 bases; junction bases outside the gene matches: 16.

This clonotype was picked up many times. This chain connects TRBV6-6 to TRBJ2-1; D gene uncertain. Trimming took 2 bases from V and 10 from J, leaving 6 bases between them. Germline values: CDR1 MNHNY, CDR2 SVGAGI (reference sequence). The CDR3 is made up of 11 amino acids. The CDR3 nucleotides are TGTGCCAGCAGTTACGTCGGGGAGCAGTTCTTC. As protein: CASSYVGEQFF.

This clonotype was detected many times. This chain uses TRBV6-1 with TRBJ2-3; no clear D gene. Germline CDR1 and CDR2: MNHNS and SASEGT. This CDR3 comprises 14 residues. V lost 8 bases and J 0 bases, leaving 12 bases between the germline ends. The CDR3 is CASRWADSTDTQYF. CDR3 in DNA: TGTGCCAGCCGCTGGGCAGATAGCACAGATACGCAGTATTTT.

In this sample, this clonotype turned up many times. The V call is TRBV7-2, the J call TRBJ2-1, with D possibly TRBD2 on 5 matching bases. The CDR3 runs to 14 residues. The germline V gene has CDR1 SGHTA and CDR2 FQGNSA. V lost 2 bases to trimming and J lost 6 bases, with 11 bases between them. The CDR3 loop is CASSLFYSGNEQFF. The CDR3 DNA reads as TGTGCCAGCAGCTTATTTTACAGCGGCAATGAGCAGTTCTTC.

Many counts were recorded for this clonotype. CDR3 DNA sequence: TGTGCCAGCAGTTTCGGACAGGGGGCAGGTCGGCAGCCCCAGCATTTT. This encodes CASSFGQGAGRQPQHF. The chain combines TRBV12-3 or TRBV12-4 with TRBJ1-5, with TRBD1 identical over 11 bases. The CDR3 length is 16 residues. Trimming cost V 3 bases and J 7 bases; bases outside gene matches: 8.

The chain joins TRBV28 to TRBJ2-7; the match to TRBD2 covers 8 bases. Trimming removed 6 bases from V and 8 bases from J; junction bases left unmatched: 6. Germline CDR1 reads MDHEN; CDR2 reads SYDVKM. CDR3 length: 12 residues. For the CDR3, the DNA is TGTGCCAGCAGCTTCGGGAGGGACCAGCAGTACTTC. Its translation: CASSFGRDQQYF.

This clonotype was detected ten times or more. V and J are TRBV4-2 and TRBJ2-5, with D possibly being TRBD1 or TRBD2 (6 bases each). The germline V gene encodes CDR1 LGHNA and CDR2 YNFKEQ. The CDR3 contains 15 residues. V dropped 1 base and J dropped 4 bases, with 13 bases sitting between them. As DNA, the CDR3 is TGTGCCAGCAGCCAAGCCGGGGGCCCGGGAGAGACCCAGTACTTC. Encoded protein: CASSQAGGPGETQYF.

Ten or more counts support this clonotype. This chain joins TRBV7-2 and TRBJ2-7; weak D call: TRBD1 (6 bases). This CDR3 is built from 15 residues. V was trimmed by 5 bases and J by 3 bases, leaving 17 bases between them. The germline gives CDR1 SGHTA, CDR2 FQGNSA. For the CDR3, the DNA is TGTGCCAGCAGCCAAACTGTCGGACAGAACTACGAGCAGTACTTC. Protein sequence: CASSQTVGQNYEQYF. The full variable domain, rest sourced from reference TRBV7-2 and TRBJ2-7, is GAGVSQSPSNKVTEKGKDVELRCDPISGHTALYWYRQSLGQGLEFLIYFQGNSAPDKSGLPSDRFSAERTGGSVSTLTIQRTQQEDSAVYLCASSQTVGQNYEQYFGPGTRLTVT.

This clonotype was seen at least ten times. The chain is built from TRBV3-1 and TRBJ1-1, with a weak D call TRBD1 (5 bases). Trimming took 6 bases from V and 7 from J, leaving 15 bases between them. The CDR3 runs to 13 residues. Germline CDR1 reads LGHDT; CDR2 reads YNNKEL (reference sequence). The CDR3 DNA reads as TGTGCCAGCAGACTTACTACCGACAGTGAAGCTTTCTTT. Translated, it gives CASRLTTDSEAFF.

This clonotype was seen a few times. The chain employs TRBV24-1 and TRBJ1-2, with D uncertain. Germline lookup yields CDR1 KGHDR and CDR2 SFDVKD. This CDR3 region has 13 residues. V was cut by 3 bases and J by 4 bases, with 8 bases left in between. The CDR3 loop reads CATSDVQFYGYTF. The CDR3 DNA sequence: TGTGCCACCAGTGATGTCCAGTTCTATGGCTACACCTTC.

The sample holds many counts of this clonotype. The J gene is TRBJ2-6, the V gene TRBV27; D gene ambiguous. This CDR3 region has 17 residues. Germline V gene sequence: CDR1 MNHEY, CDR2 SMNVEV (reference sequence). Between the trimmed V and J ends, which lost 3 bases and 2 bases, there was a span of 14 bases. The CDR3, as DNA: TGTGCCAGCAGTTTTCGGGCCGGCACCCCTGGGGCCAACGTCCTGACTTTC. Translated: CASSFRAGTPGANVLTF.

There are many counts of this clonotype. This chain joins TRBV29-1 and TRBJ1-1; TRBD1 might be the D (6 bases). With 5 bases removed from V and 1 base from J, the gap between germline ends came to 11 bases. The CDR3 covers 13 residues. The germline CDR1 and CDR2 sequences are SQVTM and ANQGSEA. CDR3 bases: TGCAGCGTTAGGAGGGGGGAGAACACTGAAGCTTTCTTT. The encoded protein is CSVRRGENTEAFF.

Many counts were recorded for this clonotype. CDR3 protein: CASSHANEQFF. In DNA, the CDR3 is TGTGCCAGCAGCCACGCTAATGAGCAGTTCTTC. The rearrangement links TRBV3-1 to TRBJ2-1, with D unclear. V lost 3 bases to trimming and J lost 7 bases, with 4 bases between them. The CDR3 consists of 11 residues. Germline loops: CDR1 LGHDT, CDR2 YNNKEL (reference sequence).

The rearrangement joins TRBV12-3 or TRBV12-4 to TRBJ2-5; D remains ambiguous. V shed 2 bases and J shed 4 bases, with 2 bases lying between them. There are 11 residues in the CDR3. The CDR3: CASSLIETQYF. The CDR3 DNA reads TGTGCCAGCAGTTTAATAGAGACCCAGTACTTC.

By frequency in the sample, this clonotype is medium-sized. This chain links TRBV5-6 with TRBJ2-5; D uncertain. The germline gives CDR1 SGHDT, CDR2 YYEEEE. Trimming shortened V by 4 bases and J by 1 base, and 23 bases separated the two germline ends. CDR3 length: 18 amino acids. CDR3 residues: CASSSPLADSNLQETQYF. As DNA, the CDR3 is TGTGCCAGCAGCAGCCCATTGGCTGACTCTAACCTCCAAGAGACCCAGTACTTC.

The J gene is TRBJ2-3, the V gene TRBV20-1; TRBD2 matches at 8 bases. The CDR3 is made up of 16 amino acids. Germline V gene data show CDR1 as DFQATT and CDR2 as SNEGSKA (reference sequence). The ends lost 7 bases at V and 0 bases at J; junction bases unmatched: 12. The CDR3: CSVRTSRLKSTDTQYF. In DNA form, the CDR3 reads TGCAGTGTTAGGACTAGCAGGTTGAAAAGCACAGATACGCAGTATTTT.

This clonotype has a count of ten or more. This sequence joins TRBV2 and TRBJ2-4; tentatively, D is TRBD2 (6 bases). Germline V gene data show CDR1 as SNHLY and CDR2 as FYNNEI. This CDR3 region has 14 residues. V was clipped by 6 bases and J by 7 bases, with 16 bases between them. The CDR3 region is CASSVREVGNIQYF. The CDR3 coding sequence is TGTGCCAGCAGCGTCAGGGAGGTTGGGAACATTCAGTACTTC.

There are many counts of this clonotype. The rearrangement links TRBV7-9 to TRBJ2-7; TRBD2 aligns across 8 bases. CDR3 length: 14 residues. The germline V gene encodes CDR1 SEHNR and CDR2 FQNEAQ (reference sequence). Trimming at V came to 2 bases and at J to 6 bases, leaving 6 bases not matched to a gene. Here the CDR3 reads CASSLTGGDIEQYF. CDR3 DNA: TGTGCCAGCAGCTTAACCGGGGGGGATATCGAGCAGTACTTC.

The sample holds many counts of this clonotype. One junction end disagrees with the germline gene, perhaps due to a read error. The CDR3 loop is CASSFGTIGNQPQHF. DNA of the CDR3: TGTGCCAGCAGTTTCGGGACGATCGGCAACCAGCCCCAGCATTTT. This rearrangement joins TRBV12-3 or TRBV12-4 to TRBJ1-5; D perhaps matches TRBD1 (5 bases). The CDR3 extends over 15 amino acids.

DNA for the CDR3: TGCGCCAGCAGCCCCGGACTTACGTGGAGAGATACGCAGTATTTT. Amino acid sequence: CASSPGLTWRDTQYF. The chain recombines TRBV4-3 with TRBJ2-3; D is perhaps TRBD2 (5 bases). CDR3 size: 15 residues. Trimming took off 4 bases at V and 5 bases at J, with 16 bases between the two ends. Germline V CDR1 and CDR2: LGHNA, YSLEER.

This clonotype was observed many times. The chain combines TRBV20-1 with TRBJ2-3, with D unclear. Trimming shortened V by 5 bases and J by 0 bases, and 6 bases separated the two germline ends. CDR1 is DFQATT, CDR2 SNEGSKA, per germline (reference sequence). This CDR3 spans 12 amino acids. In DNA, the CDR3 is TGCAGTGCTGAGGACAGCACAGATACGCAGTATTTT. Its protein product is CSAEDSTDTQYF.

This clonotype showed up many times. V is TRBV10-3 and J is TRBJ1-2; TRBD1 might be the D (5 bases). V gave up 2 bases and J gave up 7 bases, with 11 bases separating them. The CDR3 contains 13 residues. Germline loops: CDR1 ENHRY, CDR2 SYGVKD. CDR3 nucleotides: TGTGCCATCAGTGAGGGGGGAAAGCGTGGCTACACCTTC. Translated, it gives CAISEGGKRGYTF.

This clonotype was seen repeatedly, ten times or more. The rearrangement links TRBV5-1 to TRBJ2-7, with D tentatively TRBD1 (6 bases). V was pared by 4 bases and J by 3 bases, with 11 bases between. Germline V gene sequence: CDR1 SGHRS, CDR2 YFSETQ. CDR3 length equals 13 residues. The CDR3 here is CASSLGTFYEQYF. The CDR3 DNA is TGCGCCAGCAGCCTGGGGACATTCTACGAGCAGTACTTC.

This clonotype occurred many times. The rearrangement links TRBV7-9 to TRBJ2-7, with 10 positions matching TRBD1. This CDR3 region has 15 residues. CDR1 SEHNR and CDR2 FQNEAQ come from the germline V gene (reference sequence). V was pared by 2 bases and J by 2 bases, with 3 bases of the junction left unmatched. The CDR3 bases are TGTGCCAGCAGCTTACCGGGACAGGGGACCTACGAGCAGTACTTC. This gives the protein CASSLPGQGTYEQYF.

This clonotype was seen repeatedly, ten times or more. This rearrangement joins TRBV6-2 or TRBV6-3 to TRBJ2-3; TRBD2 aligns across 8 bases. The CDR3 runs 16 residues. Trimming at V came to 4 bases and at J to 0 bases, leaving 6 bases not matched to a gene. CDR1 MNHEY and CDR2 SVGEGT come from the germline V gene. The CDR3 reads CASSWERGSSTDTQYF. CDR3 nucleotide sequence: TGTGCCAGCAGTTGGGAGCGGGGGTCTAGCACAGATACGCAGTATTTT.

At least ten counts were recorded for this clonotype. The chain couples TRBV20-1 to TRBJ2-4, with D perhaps TRBD2 (5 bases). V dropped 0 bases and J dropped 7 bases, with 10 bases sitting between them. There are 13 residues in the CDR3. Germline V gene lookup returns CDR1 DFQATT and CDR2 SNEGSKA (reference sequence). The DNA for the CDR3 is TGCAGTGCTAGAGATGTCTCGGGGAACATTCAGTACTTC. Protein product: CSARDVSGNIQYF.

This clonotype has at least ten counts. The chain uses TRBV20-1 and TRBJ1-2; D is unclear. The CDR3 length is 14 residues. The ends were cut back, 3 bases at V and 4 bases at J, with 15 bases in the middle. Germline-derived CDR1 and CDR2 are DFQATT and SNEGSKA (reference sequence). CDR3 DNA sequence: TGCAGTGCTAGCGGACTTGAGCGCGTCTATGGCTACACCTTC. Translation gives CSASGLERVYGYTF.

This clonotype was counted many times. The rearrangement joins TRBV20-1 to TRBJ2-7, with TRBD1 matching over 8 bases. Looked up from germline, CDR1 is DFQATT and CDR2 is SNEGSKA (reference sequence). The ends lost 5 bases at V and 5 bases at J; junction bases unmatched: 11. The CDR3 extends over 14 amino acids. CDR3 sequence (DNA): TGCAGTGCTCTCGGACAGGGAGGTCTTAACGAGCAGTACTTC. It codes for CSALGQGGLNEQYF.

The chain is built from TRBV6-2 or TRBV6-3 and TRBJ1-5; 7 nucleotides align to TRBD1. The V and J ends lost 7 bases and 6 bases, in that order; junction bases with no gene match: 12. Germline V gene lookup returns CDR1 MNHEY and CDR2 SVGEGT. There are 15 residues in the CDR3. For the CDR3, the DNA is TGTGCCAGCAATCGAAGAAACAGGGGTGGTCAGCCCCAGCATTTT. This sequence encodes CASNRRNRGGQPQHF.

This clonotype was observed many times. This rearrangement joins TRBV5-6 to TRBJ2-7; D gene ambiguous. The CDR3 runs 12 residues. The germline gives CDR1 SGHDT, CDR2 YYEEEE. V lost 5 bases and J 3 bases, leaving 9 bases between the germline ends. The CDR3 sequence: CASSPGGYEQYF. The CDR3 DNA reads TGTGCCAGCAGTCCCGGCGGCTACGAGCAGTACTTC.

This chain links TRBV28 with TRBJ2-7; D unclear. The CDR3 consists of 13 residues. Germline CDR1 and CDR2: MDHEN and SYDVKM. V was trimmed by 7 bases and J by 8 bases, leaving 18 bases between them. CDR3 bases: TGTGCCAGCACCGTCCCACAGAAGGGCCAGCAGTACTTC. Translation gives CASTVPQKGQQYF.